This is a list of T cell receptor beta chains from one sample in a study of cytomegalovirus exposure and HLA in healthy donors. Clones were sequenced by immunoSEQ multiplex PCR, and TCRdb holds only the in-frame ones, with some missing. Here the sample spans about 120,000 clones, approximately 80% being singletons. Sequenced: PBMCs. The receptors here all came from a human donor in good health. Each CDR3 is given with its conserved first and last residue.

len: 13; v_gene: TRBV2; CDR3aa: CASRPNRGYEQCF
len: 16; v_gene: TRBV6-5; CDR3aa: CASSYSSVANTDTQYF
len: 14; v_gene: TRBV28; CDR3aa: CASSLPSGTGELFF
len: 15; v_gene: TRBV2; CDR3aa: CASSEVPGGQETQYF
len: 17; v_gene: TRBV5-1; CDR3aa: CASSWGPSGGGPDEQFF
len: 15; v_gene: TRBV6-5; CDR3aa: CASSPSGRVANEQFF
len: 11; v_gene: TRBV29-1; CDR3aa: CETQGEDGYTF
len: 12; v_gene: TRBV7-9; CDR3aa: CASSLVSETQYF
len: 15; v_gene: TRBV7-2; CDR3aa: CASSLGLAERPTQYF
len: 15; v_gene: TRBV29-1; CDR3aa: CSVNPPGSTTDTQYF
len: 13; v_gene: TRBV10-1; CDR3aa: CASSEDSNSPLHF
len: 16; v_gene: TRBV6-5; CDR3aa: CASSYSTIWTAETQYF
len: 16; v_gene: TRBV4-2; CDR3aa: CASSQEIGQGHGKAFF
len: 15; v_gene: TRBV6-1; CDR3aa: CASSELRGSSNEQFF
len: 16; v_gene: TRBV28; CDR3aa: CASSLHLQTGYTEAFF
len: 18; v_gene: TRBV7-2; CDR3aa: CASRKTGTSGRFTYEQYF
len: 10; v_gene: TRBV28; CDR3aa: CASSQDWQFF
len: 15; v_gene: TRBV19; CDR3aa: CASSISGTSGYEQYF
len: 15; v_gene: TRBV2; CDR3aa: CASSVSRDNNYGYTF
len: 16; v_gene: TRBV5-1; CDR3aa: CASSLARTTRRNEQFF
len: 17; v_gene: TRBV27; CDR3aa: CASSPRRAPGGGYEQYF
len: 12; v_gene: TRBV2; CDR3aa: CASSPLTSEAFF
len: 15; v_gene: TRBV10-1; CDR3aa: CASSGKTGSPNIQYF
len: 15; v_gene: TRBV6-4; CDR3aa: CASSEDAGGNQPQHF
len: 13; v_gene: TRBV7-9; CDR3aa: CASSTQGPQPQHF
len: 16; v_gene: TRBV4-2; CDR3aa: CASSSTPRYGNTEAFF
len: 16; v_gene: TRBV7-2; CDR3aa: CASSLGPRHQNTEAFF
len: 16; v_gene: TRBV6-1; CDR3aa: CAISEGGALGTGELFF
len: 14; v_gene: TRBV11-2; CDR3aa: CASSVNRVPETQYF